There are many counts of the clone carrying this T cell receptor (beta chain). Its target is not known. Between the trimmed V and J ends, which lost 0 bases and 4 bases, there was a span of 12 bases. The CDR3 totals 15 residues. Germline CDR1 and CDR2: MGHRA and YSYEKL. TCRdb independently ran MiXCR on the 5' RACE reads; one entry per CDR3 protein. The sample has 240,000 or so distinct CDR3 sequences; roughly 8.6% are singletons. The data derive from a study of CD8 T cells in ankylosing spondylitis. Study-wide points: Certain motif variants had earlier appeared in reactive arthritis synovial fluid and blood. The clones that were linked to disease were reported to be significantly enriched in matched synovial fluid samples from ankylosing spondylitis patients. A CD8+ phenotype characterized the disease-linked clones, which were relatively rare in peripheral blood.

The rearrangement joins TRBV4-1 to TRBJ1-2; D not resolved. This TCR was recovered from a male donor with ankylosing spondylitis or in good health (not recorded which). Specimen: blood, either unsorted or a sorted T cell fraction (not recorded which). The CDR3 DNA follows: TGCGCCAGCAGCCAAGAGCTAACGTCCTCCTATGGCTACACCTTC. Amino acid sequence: CASSQELTSSYGYTF.